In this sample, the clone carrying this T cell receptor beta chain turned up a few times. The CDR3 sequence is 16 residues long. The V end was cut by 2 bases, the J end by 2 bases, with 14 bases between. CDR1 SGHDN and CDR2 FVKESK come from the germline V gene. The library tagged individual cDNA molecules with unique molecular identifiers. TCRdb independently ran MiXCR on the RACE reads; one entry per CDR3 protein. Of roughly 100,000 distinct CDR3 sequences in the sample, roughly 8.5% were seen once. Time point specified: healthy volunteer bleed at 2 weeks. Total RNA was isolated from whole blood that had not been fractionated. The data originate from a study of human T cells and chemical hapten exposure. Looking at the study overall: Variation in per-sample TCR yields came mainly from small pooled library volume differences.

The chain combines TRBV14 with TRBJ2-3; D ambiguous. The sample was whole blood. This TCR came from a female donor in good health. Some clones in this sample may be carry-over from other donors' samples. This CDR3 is CASSQLSEPYTDTQYF. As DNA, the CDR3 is TGTGCCAGCAGCCAACTTTCGGAGCCTTACACAGATACGCAGTATTTT.